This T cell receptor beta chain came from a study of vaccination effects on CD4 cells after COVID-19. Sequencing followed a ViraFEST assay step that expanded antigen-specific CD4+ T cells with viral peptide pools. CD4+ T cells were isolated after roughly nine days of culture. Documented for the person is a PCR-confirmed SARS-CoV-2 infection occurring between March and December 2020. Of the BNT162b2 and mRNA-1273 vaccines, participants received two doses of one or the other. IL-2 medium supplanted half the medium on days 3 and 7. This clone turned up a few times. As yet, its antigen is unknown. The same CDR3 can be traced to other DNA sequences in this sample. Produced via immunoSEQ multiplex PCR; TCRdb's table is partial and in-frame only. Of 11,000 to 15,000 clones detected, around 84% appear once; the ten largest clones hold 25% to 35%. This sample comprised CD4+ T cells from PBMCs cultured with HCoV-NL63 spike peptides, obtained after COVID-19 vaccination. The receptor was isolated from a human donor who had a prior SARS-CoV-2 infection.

CDR3 sequence (DNA): TGTGCCAGCAGTGTCACTAGCGGCTCCTACAATGAGCAGTTCTTC. The encoded protein is CASSVTSGSYNEQFF. This chain uses TRBV6-4 with TRBJ2-1; 8 bases match TRBD2. V lost 4 bases to trimming and J lost 0 bases; unmatched junction nucleotides: 2. The germline V gene has CDR1 MRHNA and CDR2 SNTAGT. CDR3 length: 15 amino acids.